This TCR beta chain appears in the sequencing data of a study of T cell repertoires in cytomegalovirus infection. Study-wide context: Indications came from public TCR beta signatures; they pointed to CMV infection and to a matching HLA type.

Study outcomes and limitations: Carriage of CMV together with the relevant HLA was identifiable through cumulative public TCR beta family frequency. There were HLA-C-restricted CMV-specific TCR beta clonotypes dominating the ex vivo response.

MiXCR, run by TCRdb on the reads, gives a single entry per CDR3 protein. Of 550,000 to 850,000 distinct CDR3 sequences listed, 30% to 40% are singletons. With respect to this clonotype: Its specificity is not known.

The source material was cultured PBMCs, sampled from culture after CMV antigen stimulation. The sequence was obtained from a human donor in good health (CMV status not recorded). Some clones in this sample may be carry-over from other donors' samples.

The CDR3 DNA reads TGTGCCAGCACAGAGCGGGGGGGCAGGGATACGCAGTATTTT. Protein sequence: CASTERGGRDTQYF. The genes are TRBV6-1 and TRBJ2-3; 10 positions agree with TRBD2. V lost 7 bases and J lost 6; bases outside the gene matches: 7. This CDR3 has 14 amino acids. Germline-derived CDR1 and CDR2 are MNHNS and SASEGT.